This T cell receptor (beta chain) was observed in a study of blood T cell repertoires in COVID-19. Some clones are missing from TCRdb's copy, which holds only in-frame ones; the method was immunoSEQ multiplex PCR. This sample has around 140,000 clones, with approximately 88% found just once. The CDR3 sequence is 13 residues long. Germline trimming cut 8 bases from V and 5 bases from J; bases unmatched to any gene: 5. Germline V gives CDR1 LNHDA, CDR2 SQIVND (reference sequence). The chain couples TRBV19 to TRBJ2-1; 8 nucleotides match TRBD1. The material sequenced was peripheral blood. The TCR was taken from a man aged 65-85 years with acute or convalescent COVID-19. The chain's CDR3 is CASWVDRDNEQFF. The CDR3 DNA reads TGTGCCAGTTGGGTGGACAGGGACAATGAGCAGTTCTTC.